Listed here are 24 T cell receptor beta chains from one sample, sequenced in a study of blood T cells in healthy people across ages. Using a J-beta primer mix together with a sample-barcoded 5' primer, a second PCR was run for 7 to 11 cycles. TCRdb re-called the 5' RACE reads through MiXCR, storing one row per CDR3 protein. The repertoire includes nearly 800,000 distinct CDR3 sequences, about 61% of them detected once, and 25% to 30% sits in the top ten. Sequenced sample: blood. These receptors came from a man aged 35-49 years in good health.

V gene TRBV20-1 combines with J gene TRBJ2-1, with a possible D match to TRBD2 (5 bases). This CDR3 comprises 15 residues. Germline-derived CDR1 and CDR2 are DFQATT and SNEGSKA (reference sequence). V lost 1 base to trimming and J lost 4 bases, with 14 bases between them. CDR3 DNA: TGCAGTGCTAGAGGGTGGGGTGGAGGATACAATGAGCAGTTCTTC. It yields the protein CSARGWGGGYNEQFF.

CDR3 sequence reads: CASSYLGQDAEKLFF. In DNA, the CDR3 is TGCGCCAGCAGCTACTTAGGACAGGATGCGGAAAAACTGTTTTTT. The J gene is TRBJ1-4, the V gene TRBV4-1, with TRBD1 identical over 7 bases. The germline V gene has CDR1 MGHRA and CDR2 YSYEKL. Germline trimming cut 5 bases from V and 8 bases from J; bases unmatched to any gene: 11. CDR3 length: 15 residues.

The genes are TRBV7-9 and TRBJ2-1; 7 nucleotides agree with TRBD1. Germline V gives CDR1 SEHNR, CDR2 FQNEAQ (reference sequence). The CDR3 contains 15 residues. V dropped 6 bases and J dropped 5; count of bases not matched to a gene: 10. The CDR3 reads CASSQGVRPHNEQFF. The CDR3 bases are TGTGCCAGCAGTCAGGGGGTACGGCCCCACAATGAGCAGTTCTTC. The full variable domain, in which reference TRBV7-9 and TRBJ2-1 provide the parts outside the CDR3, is DTGVSQNPRHKITKRGQNVTFRCDPISEHNRLYWYRQTLGQGPEFLTYFQNEAQLEKSRLLSDRFSAERPKGSFSTLEIQRTEQGDSAMYLCASSQGVRPHNEQFFGPGTRLTVL.

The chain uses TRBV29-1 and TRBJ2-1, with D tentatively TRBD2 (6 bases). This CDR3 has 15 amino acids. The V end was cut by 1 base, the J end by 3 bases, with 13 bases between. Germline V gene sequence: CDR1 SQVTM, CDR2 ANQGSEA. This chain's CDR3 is CSVEGQGGFYNEQFF. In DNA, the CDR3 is TGCAGCGTTGAAGGGCAGGGAGGCTTCTACAATGAGCAGTTCTTC.

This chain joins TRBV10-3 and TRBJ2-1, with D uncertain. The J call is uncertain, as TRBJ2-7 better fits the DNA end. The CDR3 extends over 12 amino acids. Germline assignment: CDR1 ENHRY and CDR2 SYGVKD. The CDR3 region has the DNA TGTGCCATCAGTGAACTGGCCCATGAGCAGTACTTC. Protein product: CAISELAHEQYF.

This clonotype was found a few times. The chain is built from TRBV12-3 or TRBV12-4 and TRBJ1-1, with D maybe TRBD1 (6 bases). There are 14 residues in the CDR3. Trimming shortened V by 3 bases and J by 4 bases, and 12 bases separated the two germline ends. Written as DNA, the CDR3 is TGTGCCAGCAGTTTCCAACAGGGTATCACTGAAGCTTTCTTT. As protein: CASSFQQGITEAFF.

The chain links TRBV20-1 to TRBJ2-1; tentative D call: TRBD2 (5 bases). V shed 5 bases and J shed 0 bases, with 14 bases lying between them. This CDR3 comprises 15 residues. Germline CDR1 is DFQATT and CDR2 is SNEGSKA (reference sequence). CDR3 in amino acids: CSAPRTGFSYNEQFF. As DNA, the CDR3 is TGCAGTGCTCCCCGGACTGGATTCTCCTACAATGAGCAGTTCTTC.

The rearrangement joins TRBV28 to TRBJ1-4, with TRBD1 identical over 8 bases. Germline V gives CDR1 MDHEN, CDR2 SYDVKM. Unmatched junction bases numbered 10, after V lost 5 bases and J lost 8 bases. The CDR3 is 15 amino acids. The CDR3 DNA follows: TGTGCCAGCAGTGAAGTGGACAGGGTAAACGAAAAACTGTTTTTT. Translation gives CASSEVDRVNEKLFF.

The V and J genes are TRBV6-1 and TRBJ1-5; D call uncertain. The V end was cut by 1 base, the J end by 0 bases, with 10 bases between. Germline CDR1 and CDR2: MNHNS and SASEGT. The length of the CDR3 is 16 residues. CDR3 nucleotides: TGTGCCAGCAGTGAAGGGGGAGGGCGTAGCAATCAGCCCCAGCATTTT. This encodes CASSEGGGRSNQPQHF.

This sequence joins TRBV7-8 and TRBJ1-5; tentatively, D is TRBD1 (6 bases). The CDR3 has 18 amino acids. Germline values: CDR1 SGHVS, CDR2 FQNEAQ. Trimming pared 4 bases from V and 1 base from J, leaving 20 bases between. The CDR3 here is CASSWKQGTDPSNQPQHF. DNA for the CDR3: TGTGCCAGCAGCTGGAAACAGGGCACGGACCCCAGCAATCAGCCCCAGCATTTT. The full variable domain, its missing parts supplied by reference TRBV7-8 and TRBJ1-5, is GAGVSQSPRYKVAKRGQDVALRCDPISGHVSLFWYQQALGQGPEFLTYFQNEAQLDKSGLPSDRFFAERPEGSVSTLKIQRTQQEDSAVYLCASSWKQGTDPSNQPQHFGDGTRLSIL.

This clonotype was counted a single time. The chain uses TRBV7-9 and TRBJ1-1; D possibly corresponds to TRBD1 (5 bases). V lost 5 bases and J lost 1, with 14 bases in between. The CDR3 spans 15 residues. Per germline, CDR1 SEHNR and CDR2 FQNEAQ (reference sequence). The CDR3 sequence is CASSPPETANTEAFF. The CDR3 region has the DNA TGTGCCAGCAGCCCTCCTGAGACAGCGAACACTGAAGCTTTCTTT.

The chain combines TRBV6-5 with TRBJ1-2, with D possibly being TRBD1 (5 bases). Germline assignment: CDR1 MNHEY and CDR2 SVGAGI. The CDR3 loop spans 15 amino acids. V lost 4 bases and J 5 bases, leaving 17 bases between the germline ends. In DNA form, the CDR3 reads TGTGCCAGCAGTTCCCCGGGGCGTCTATGGTATGGCTACACCTTC. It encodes CASSSPGRLWYGYTF.

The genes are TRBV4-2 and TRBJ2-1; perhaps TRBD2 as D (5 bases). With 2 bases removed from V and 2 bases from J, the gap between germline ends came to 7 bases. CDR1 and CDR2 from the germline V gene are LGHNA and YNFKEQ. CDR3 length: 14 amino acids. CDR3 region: CASSQKRAYNEQFF. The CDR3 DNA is TGTGCCAGCAGCCAAAAGAGGGCCTACAATGAGCAGTTCTTC.

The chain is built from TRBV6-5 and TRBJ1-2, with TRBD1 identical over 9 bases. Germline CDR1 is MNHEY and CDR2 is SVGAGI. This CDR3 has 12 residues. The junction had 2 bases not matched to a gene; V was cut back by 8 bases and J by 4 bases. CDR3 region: CASGTGSYGYTF. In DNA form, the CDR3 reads TGTGCCAGCGGGACAGGGAGCTATGGCTACACCTTC.

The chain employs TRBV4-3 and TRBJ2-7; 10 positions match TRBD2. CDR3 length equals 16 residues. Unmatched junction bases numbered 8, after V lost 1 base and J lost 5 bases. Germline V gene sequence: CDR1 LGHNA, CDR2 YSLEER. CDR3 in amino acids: CASSQGSGTSVHEQYF. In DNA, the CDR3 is TGCGCCAGCAGCCAAGGTTCCGGGACTAGCGTCCACGAGCAGTACTTC.

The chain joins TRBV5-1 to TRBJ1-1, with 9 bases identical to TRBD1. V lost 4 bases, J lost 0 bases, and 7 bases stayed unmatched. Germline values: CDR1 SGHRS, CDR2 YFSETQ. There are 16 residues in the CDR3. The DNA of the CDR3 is TGCGCCAGCAGCCGTGGACAGGGGACCATGAACACTGAAGCTTTCTTT. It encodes CASSRGQGTMNTEAFF. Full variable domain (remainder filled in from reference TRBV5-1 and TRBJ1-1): KAGVTQTPRYLIKTRGQQVTLSCSPISGHRSVSWYQQTPGQGLQFLFEYFSETQRNKGNFPGRFSGRQFSNSRSEMNVSTLELGDSALYLCASSRGQGTMNTEAFFGQGTRLTVV.

The DNA of the CDR3 is TGCGCCAGCAGCCAAGATCTCGGGGTTTACTATGGCTACACCTTC. Translating it yields CASSQDLGVYYGYTF. The gene calls are TRBV4-3 and TRBJ1-2; D gene ambiguous. The CDR3 loop spans 15 amino acids. The ends were cut back, 0 bases at V and 3 bases at J, with 11 bases in the middle. Per the germline V gene, CDR1 is LGHNA and CDR2 is YSLEER.

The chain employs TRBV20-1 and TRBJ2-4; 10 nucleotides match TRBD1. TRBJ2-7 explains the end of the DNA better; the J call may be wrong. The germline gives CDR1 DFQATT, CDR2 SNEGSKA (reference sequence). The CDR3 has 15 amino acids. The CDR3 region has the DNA TGCAGTGCTAGGGTATACGGGACAGGGGACTACGAGCAGTACTTC. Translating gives CSARVYGTGDYEQYF.

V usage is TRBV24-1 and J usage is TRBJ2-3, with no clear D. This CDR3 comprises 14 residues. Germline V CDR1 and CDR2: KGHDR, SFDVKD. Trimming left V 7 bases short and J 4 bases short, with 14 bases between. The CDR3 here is CATSNGIRSDTQYF. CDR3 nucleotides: TGTGCCACCAGCAATGGTATTCGATCAGATACGCAGTATTTT.

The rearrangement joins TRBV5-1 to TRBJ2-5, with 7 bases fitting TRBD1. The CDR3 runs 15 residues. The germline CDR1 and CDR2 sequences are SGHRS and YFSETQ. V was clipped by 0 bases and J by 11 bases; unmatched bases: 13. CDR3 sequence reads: CASSLADRTRNEQYF. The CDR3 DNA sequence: TGCGCCAGCAGCTTGGCGGACAGGACGAGGAATGAGCAGTACTTC.

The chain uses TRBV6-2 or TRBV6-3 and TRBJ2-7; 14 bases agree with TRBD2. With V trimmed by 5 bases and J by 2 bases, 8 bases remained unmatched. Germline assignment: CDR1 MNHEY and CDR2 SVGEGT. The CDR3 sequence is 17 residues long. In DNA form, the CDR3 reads TGTGCCAGCAGTCGAGGACTAGCGGGAGGATACACCTACGAGCAGTACTTC. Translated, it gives CASSRGLAGGYTYEQYF.

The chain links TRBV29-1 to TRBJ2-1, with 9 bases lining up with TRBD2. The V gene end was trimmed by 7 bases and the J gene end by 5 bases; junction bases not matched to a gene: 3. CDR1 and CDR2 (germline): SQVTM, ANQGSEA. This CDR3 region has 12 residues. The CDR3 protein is CSGSGSNNEQFF. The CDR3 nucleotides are TGCAGCGGTAGCGGGAGTAACAATGAGCAGTTCTTC.

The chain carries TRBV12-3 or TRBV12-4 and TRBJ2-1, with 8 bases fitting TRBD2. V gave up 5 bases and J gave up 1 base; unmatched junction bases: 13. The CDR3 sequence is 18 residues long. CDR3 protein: CASSPTGGGGPSYNEQFF. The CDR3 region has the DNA TGTGCCAGCAGTCCCACTGGGGGCGGGGGGCCTTCCTACAATGAGCAGTTCTTC.

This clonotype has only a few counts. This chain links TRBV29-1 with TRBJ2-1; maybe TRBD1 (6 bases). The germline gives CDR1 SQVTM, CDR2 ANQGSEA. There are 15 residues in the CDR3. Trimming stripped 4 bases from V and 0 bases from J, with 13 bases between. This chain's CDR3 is CSVVQGPISYNEQFF. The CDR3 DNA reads TGCAGCGTTGTACAGGGCCCAATCTCCTACAATGAGCAGTTCTTC.